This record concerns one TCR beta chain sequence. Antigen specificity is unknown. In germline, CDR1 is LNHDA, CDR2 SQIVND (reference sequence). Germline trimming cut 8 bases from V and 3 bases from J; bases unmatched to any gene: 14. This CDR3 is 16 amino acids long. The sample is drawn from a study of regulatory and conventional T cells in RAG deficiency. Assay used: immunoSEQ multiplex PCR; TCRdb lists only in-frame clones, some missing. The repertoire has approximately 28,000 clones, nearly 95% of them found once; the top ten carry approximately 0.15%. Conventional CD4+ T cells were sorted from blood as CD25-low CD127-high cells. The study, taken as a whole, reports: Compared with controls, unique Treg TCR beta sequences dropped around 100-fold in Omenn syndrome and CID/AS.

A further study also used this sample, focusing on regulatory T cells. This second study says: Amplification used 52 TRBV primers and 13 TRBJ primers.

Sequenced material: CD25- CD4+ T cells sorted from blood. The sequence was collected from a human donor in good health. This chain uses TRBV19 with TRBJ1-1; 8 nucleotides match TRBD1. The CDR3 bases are TGTGCCAGTCTCGGACAGGGACTTAGAAAGTACACTGAAGCTTTCTTT. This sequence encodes CASLGQGLRKYTEAFF.